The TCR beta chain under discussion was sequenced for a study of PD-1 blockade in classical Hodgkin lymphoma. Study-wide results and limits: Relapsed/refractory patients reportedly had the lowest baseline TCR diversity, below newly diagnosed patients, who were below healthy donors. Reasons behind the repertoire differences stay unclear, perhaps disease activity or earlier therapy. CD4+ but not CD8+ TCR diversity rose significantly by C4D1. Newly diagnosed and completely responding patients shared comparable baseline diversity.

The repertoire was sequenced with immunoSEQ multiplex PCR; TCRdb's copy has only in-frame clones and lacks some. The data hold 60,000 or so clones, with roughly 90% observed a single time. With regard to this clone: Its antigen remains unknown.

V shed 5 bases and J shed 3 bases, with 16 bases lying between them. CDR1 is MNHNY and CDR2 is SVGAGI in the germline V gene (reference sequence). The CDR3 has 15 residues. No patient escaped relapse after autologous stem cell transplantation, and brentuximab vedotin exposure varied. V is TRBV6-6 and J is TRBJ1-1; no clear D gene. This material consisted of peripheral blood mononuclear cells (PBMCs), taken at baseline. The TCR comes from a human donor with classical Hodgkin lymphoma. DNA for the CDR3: TGTGCCAGCAGTCGTCTATCAGGCTCGGACACTGAAGCTTTCTTT. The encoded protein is CASSRLSGSDTEAFF.